The 16 T cell receptor beta chains presented below share a single source sample, sequenced in a study of metastatic and nonmetastatic thyroid tumors. All patients reached thyroid surgery having received no treatment beforehand. TCRdb re-called the PCR reads through MiXCR. Seen here are approximately 39,000 clones, roughly 20% observed once, and the top ten hold roughly 15%. Sequenced input: blood. The receptor source for this set is a female donor with papillary thyroid cancer or a benign thyroid nodule (not recorded which). Some clones in this sample may be carry-over from other donors' samples.

This clone was picked up many times. With a much larger clone just one base away, this may be a read error. The V call is TRBV6-1, the J call TRBJ2-1; the D gene is possibly TRBD1 (5 bases). V lost 7 bases and J lost 9, with 13 bases in between. The CDR3 has 12 amino acids. Germline V lookup: CDR1 MNHNS, CDR2 SASEGT. Here the CDR3 reads CASIRPRGEQFF. CDR3 sequence (DNA): TGTGCCAGCATCCGCCCTAGGGGTGAGCAGTTCTTC.

This clone showed up many times. The V call is TRBV18, the J call TRBJ2-1; 12 bases map to TRBD2. V lost 3 bases to trimming and J lost 10 bases; unmatched junction nucleotides: 7. Per the germline V gene, CDR1 is KGHSH and CDR2 is LQKENI. The CDR3 is 15 residues long. This chain's CDR3 is CASSPTGTSGSEQFF. The DNA of the CDR3 is TGTGCCAGCTCACCCACCGGGACTAGCGGGTCCGAGCAGTTCTTC.

The chain couples TRBV12-3 or TRBV12-4 to TRBJ2-2; 7 bases are shared with TRBD2. The trim removed 5 bases at V and 6 bases at J, leaving 15 bases unmatched. The CDR3 consists of 17 residues. The CDR3, as DNA: TGTGCCAGCAGTGAGGCCACTAGCGTGATGTTGGCCGGGGAGCTGTTTTTT. It specifies CASSEATSVMLAGELFF.

Written as DNA, the CDR3 is TGCGCCAGCAGCTTGGGGGGGAGCTCCTACGAGCAGTACTTC. Encoded protein: CASSLGGSSYEQYF. The J gene is TRBJ2-7, the V gene TRBV5-1; perhaps D is TRBD1 or TRBD2 (5 bases each). Germline V gene lookup returns CDR1 SGHRS and CDR2 YFSETQ. V shed 0 bases and J shed 0 bases, with 7 bases lying between them. CDR3 size: 14 residues.

In its sample, this clone was seen many times. The chain employs TRBV19 and TRBJ1-2; unclear D gene. The CDR3 runs to 11 residues. The V gene lost 10 bases and the J gene lost 8 bases, with 14 bases spanning the gap. Germline V lookup: CDR1 LNHDA, CDR2 SQIVND (reference sequence). CDR3: CATGGMAGYTF. Written as DNA, the CDR3 is TGTGCCACCGGTGGGATGGCAGGCTACACCTTC.

Many counts were recorded for this clone. The chain links TRBV24-1 to TRBJ2-4; perhaps TRBD1 as D (5 bases). The germline V gene has CDR1 KGHDR and CDR2 SFDVKD. V was pared by 4 bases and J by 6 bases, with 15 bases between. The length of the CDR3 is 15 residues. CDR3 region: CATSDSPGPGNIQYF. The CDR3 nucleotides are TGTGCCACCAGTGACTCTCCAGGGCCGGGAAACATTCAGTACTTC.

This clone was observed at least ten times. The chain joins TRBV2 to TRBJ2-1; unclear D gene. The ends were cut back, 4 bases at V and 9 bases at J, with 4 bases in the middle. Germline V lookup: CDR1 SNHLY, CDR2 FYNNEI. CDR3 length: 10 amino acids. CDR3 nucleotides: TGTGCCAGCAGTGGCGTTGAGCAGTTCTTC. Translated: CASSGVEQFF.

This clone occurred once. CDR3 in amino acids: CAWSNVQVYGYTF. Written as DNA, the CDR3 is TGTGCCTGGAGTAACGTACAGGTCTATGGCTACACCTTC. J is TRBJ1-2 and V is TRBV30; possibly TRBD1 for D (5 bases). The length of the CDR3 is 13 residues. Trimming pared 2 bases from V and 4 bases from J, leaving 11 bases between. CDR1 and CDR2 from the germline V gene are GTSNPN and SVGIG (reference sequence).

This clone was seen only a few times. The same CDR3 can be traced to other DNA sequences in this sample. This chain links TRBV6-1 with TRBJ1-1; D remains unclear. The germline gives CDR1 MNHNS, CDR2 SASEGT. Trimming pared 7 bases from V and 12 bases from J, leaving 24 bases between. The CDR3 is made up of 14 amino acids. The chain's CDR3 is CASKAGNMNTESFF. For the CDR3, the DNA is TGTGCCAGCAAGGCGGGGAACATGAACACTGAGTCTTTCTTT.

This clone was seen repeatedly, ten times or more. A much more abundant neighbour one base away suggests this may be a read error. Other DNA sequences within the sample encode an identical CDR3. The chain carries TRBV6-2 or TRBV6-3 and TRBJ1-1; D remains ambiguous. Germline V gene lookup returns CDR1 MNHEY and CDR2 SVGEGT. The V and J ends lost 0 bases and 6 bases respectively, with 14 bases between them. This CDR3 is built from 15 residues. This chain's CDR3 is CASSYSSTRAPEAFF. As DNA, the CDR3 is TGTGCCAGCAGTTACTCTTCAACCCGGGCCCCTGAAGCTTTCTTT.

Concerning this clone itself: A much bigger clone sits one base away, suggesting this may be a read error. V is TRBV5-4 and J is TRBJ1-1; D perhaps matches TRBD1 (6 bases). Germline assignment: CDR1 SGHNT and CDR2 YYREEE (reference sequence). This CDR3 region has 15 residues. The CDR3 DNA follows: TGTGCCAGCAGCTTGGGGGGGCAGGGGAACATTGAAGCTTTCTTT. It translates to CASSLGGQGNIEAFF.

The chain recombines TRBV20-1 with TRBJ2-4; TRBD2 might be the D (6 bases). Germline V gene data show CDR1 as DFQATT and CDR2 as SNEGSKA (reference sequence). Trimming pared 3 bases from V and 0 bases from J, leaving 15 bases between. The CDR3 length is 16 residues. Here the CDR3 DNA reads TGCAGTGCTAGCGGGAGAGAGGTACTAGCCAAAAACATTCAGTACTTC. It translates to CSASGREVLAKNIQYF.

The table lists this clone with many counts. V gene TRBV19 combines with J gene TRBJ2-6, with no clear D. The germline gives CDR1 LNHDA, CDR2 SQIVND (reference sequence). With 6 bases removed from V and 1 base from J, the gap between germline ends came to 4 bases. The CDR3 totals 13 residues. The CDR3 coding sequence is TGTGCCAGTAGGACGTCTGGGGCCAACGTCCTGACTTTC. Translated, it gives CASRTSGANVLTF.

Turning to this clone: A read error is likely, as this CDR3 ends without the conserved phenylalanine or tryptophan. This chain uses TRBV20-1 with TRBJ1-2; 8 bases agree with TRBD1. The CDR3 is made up of 14 amino acids. Germline V gene sequence: CDR1 DFQATT, CDR2 SNEGSKA (reference sequence). With V trimmed by 4 bases and J by 4 bases, 8 bases remained unmatched. The CDR3 DNA sequence: TGCAGTGCTATCGGGTACAGGGGGACCTATGGCTACACCCTC. Its translation is CSAIGYRGTYGYTL.

This clone occurred many times. The V gene is TRBV27, the J gene TRBJ2-7; 7 bases align to TRBD1. The CDR3 is 15 amino acids. The germline CDR1 and CDR2 sequences are MNHEY and SMNVEV (reference sequence). The V segment lost 6 bases and the J segment 3 bases; nucleotides outside the gene matches: 11. The CDR3 protein is CASSPGTANRYEQYF. CDR3 DNA sequence: TGTGCCAGCAGCCCTGGGACAGCCAACCGCTACGAGCAGTACTTC.

This clone was counted many times. The rearrangement links TRBV12-3 or TRBV12-4 to TRBJ2-2; D possibly uses TRBD1 or TRBD2 (5 bases each). Between the trimmed V and J ends, which lost 2 bases and 8 bases, there was a span of 9 bases. The CDR3 totals 13 residues. CDR3 in amino acids: CASSLRGVGELFF. Written as DNA, the CDR3 is TGTGCCAGCAGTTTACGAGGGGTAGGGGAGCTGTTTTTT.